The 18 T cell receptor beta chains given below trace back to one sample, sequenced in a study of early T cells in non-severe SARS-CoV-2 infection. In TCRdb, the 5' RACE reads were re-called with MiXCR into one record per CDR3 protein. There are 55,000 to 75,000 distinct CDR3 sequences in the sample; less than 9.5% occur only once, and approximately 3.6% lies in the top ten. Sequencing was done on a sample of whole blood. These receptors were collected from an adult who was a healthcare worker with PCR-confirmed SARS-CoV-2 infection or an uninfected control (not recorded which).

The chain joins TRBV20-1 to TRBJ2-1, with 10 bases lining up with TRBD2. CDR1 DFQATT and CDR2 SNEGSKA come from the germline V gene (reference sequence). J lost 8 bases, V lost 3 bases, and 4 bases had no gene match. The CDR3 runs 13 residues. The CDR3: CSARASGSYEQFF. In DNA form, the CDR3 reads TGCAGTGCTAGGGCTAGCGGGAGCTATGAGCAGTTCTTC.

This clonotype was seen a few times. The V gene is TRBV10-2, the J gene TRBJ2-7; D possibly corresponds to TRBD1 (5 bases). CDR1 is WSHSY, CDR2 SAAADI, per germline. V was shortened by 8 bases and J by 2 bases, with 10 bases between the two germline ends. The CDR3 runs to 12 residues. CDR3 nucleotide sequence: TGCGCCAGCCAGGGCATTGCCTACGAGCAGTACTTC. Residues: CASQGIAYEQYF.

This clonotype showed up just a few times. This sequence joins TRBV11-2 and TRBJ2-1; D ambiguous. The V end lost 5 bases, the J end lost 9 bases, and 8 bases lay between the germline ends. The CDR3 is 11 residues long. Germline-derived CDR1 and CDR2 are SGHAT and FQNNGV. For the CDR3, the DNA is TGTGCCAGCAGCGCCTACCGTGAGCAGTTCTTC. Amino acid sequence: CASSAYREQFF.

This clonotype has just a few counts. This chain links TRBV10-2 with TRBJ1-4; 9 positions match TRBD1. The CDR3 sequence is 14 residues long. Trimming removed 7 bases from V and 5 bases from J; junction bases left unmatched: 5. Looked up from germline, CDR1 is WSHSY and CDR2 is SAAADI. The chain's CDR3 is CASKIDRGNEKLFF. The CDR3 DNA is TGCGCCAGCAAGATAGACAGGGGGAATGAAAAACTGTTTTTT.

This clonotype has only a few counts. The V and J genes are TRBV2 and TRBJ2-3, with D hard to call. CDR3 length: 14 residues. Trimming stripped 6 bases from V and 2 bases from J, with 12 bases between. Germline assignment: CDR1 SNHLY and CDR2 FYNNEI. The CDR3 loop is CASREILTTDTQYF. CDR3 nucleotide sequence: TGTGCCAGCAGAGAGATCCTTACCACAGATACGCAGTATTTT.

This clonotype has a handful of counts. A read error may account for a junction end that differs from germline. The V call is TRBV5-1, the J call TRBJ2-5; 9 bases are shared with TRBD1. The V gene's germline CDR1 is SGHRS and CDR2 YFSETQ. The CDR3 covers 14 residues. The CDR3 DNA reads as TGCGCCAGCAGCTATTACCCCGGAGGGGACAGGGACGACTTC. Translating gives CASSYYPGGDRDDF. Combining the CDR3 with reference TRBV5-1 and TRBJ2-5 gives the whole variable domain KAGVTQTPRYLIKTRGQQVTLSCSPISGHRSVSWYQQTPGQGLQFLFEYFSETQRNKGNFPGRFSGRQFSNSRSEMNVSTLELGDSALYLCASSYYPGGDRDDFGPGTRLLVL.

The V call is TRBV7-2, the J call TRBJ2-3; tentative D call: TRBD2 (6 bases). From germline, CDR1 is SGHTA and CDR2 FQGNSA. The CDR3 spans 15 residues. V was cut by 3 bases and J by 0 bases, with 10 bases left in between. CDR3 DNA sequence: TGTGCCAGCAGCTTTGTAGGACTAAGCACAGATACGCAGTATTTT. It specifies CASSFVGLSTDTQYF.

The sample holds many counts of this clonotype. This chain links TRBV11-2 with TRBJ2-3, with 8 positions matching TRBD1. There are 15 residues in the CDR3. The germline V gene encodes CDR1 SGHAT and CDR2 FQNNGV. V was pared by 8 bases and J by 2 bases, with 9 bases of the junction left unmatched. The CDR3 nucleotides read TGTGCCAGCCTAGGGACAGGCCTTCCCACAGATACGCAGTATTTT. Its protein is CASLGTGLPTDTQYF.

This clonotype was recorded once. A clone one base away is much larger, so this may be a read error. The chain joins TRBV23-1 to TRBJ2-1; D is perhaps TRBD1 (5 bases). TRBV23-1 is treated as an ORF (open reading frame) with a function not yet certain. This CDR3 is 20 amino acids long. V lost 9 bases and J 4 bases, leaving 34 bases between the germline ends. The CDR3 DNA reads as TGCGCCAGTCGGACCTACGAGACACCGTCAGGGTACCCCACATACAATGAGCAGTTCTTC. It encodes CASRTYETPSGYPTYNEQFF.

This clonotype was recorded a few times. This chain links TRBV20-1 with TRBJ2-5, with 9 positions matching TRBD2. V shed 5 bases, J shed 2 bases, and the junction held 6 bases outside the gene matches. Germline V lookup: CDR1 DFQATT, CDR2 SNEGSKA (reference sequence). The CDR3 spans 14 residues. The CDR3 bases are TGCAGTGCTCTGGCGGGAGGGGGTCAAGAGACCCAGTACTTC. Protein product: CSALAGGGQETQYF.

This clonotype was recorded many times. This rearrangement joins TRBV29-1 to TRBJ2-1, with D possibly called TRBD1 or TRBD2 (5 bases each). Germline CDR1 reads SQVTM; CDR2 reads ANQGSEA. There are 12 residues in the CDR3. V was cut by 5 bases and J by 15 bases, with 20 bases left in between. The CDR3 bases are TGCAGCGTTCGTCCTGGTGGGGGAAGTATGTTCTTC. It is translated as CSVRPGGGSMFF.

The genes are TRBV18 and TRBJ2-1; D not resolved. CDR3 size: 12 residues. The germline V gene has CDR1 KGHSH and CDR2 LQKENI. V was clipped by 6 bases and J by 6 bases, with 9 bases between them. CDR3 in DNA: TGTGCCAGCTCGTCTGACTCCAATGAGCAGTTCTTC. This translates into CASSSDSNEQFF.

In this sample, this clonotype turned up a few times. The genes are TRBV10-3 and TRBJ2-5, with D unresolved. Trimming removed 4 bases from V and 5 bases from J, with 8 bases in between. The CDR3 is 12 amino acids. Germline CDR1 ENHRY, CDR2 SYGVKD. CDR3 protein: CAISAVGETQYF. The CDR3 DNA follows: TGTGCCATCAGTGCAGTCGGGGAGACCCAGTACTTC.

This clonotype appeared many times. The CDR3 loop is CASSQASAGGYTGELFF. In DNA form, the CDR3 reads TGCGCCAGCAGCCAAGCATCGGCGGGAGGTTACACCGGGGAGCTGTTTTTT. The chain links TRBV4-1 to TRBJ2-2; 8 bases line up with TRBD2. Germline V gene lookup returns CDR1 MGHRA and CDR2 YSYEKL. There are 17 residues in the CDR3. With 1 base clipped from V and 3 bases from J, the junction kept 7 bases outside the gene matches.

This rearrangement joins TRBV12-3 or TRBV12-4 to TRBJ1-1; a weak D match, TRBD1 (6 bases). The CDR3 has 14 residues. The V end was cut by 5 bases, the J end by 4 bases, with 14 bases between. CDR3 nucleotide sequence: TGTGCCAGCAGTCCTCGAACAGGGAGCACTGAAGCTTTCTTT. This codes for CASSPRTGSTEAFF.

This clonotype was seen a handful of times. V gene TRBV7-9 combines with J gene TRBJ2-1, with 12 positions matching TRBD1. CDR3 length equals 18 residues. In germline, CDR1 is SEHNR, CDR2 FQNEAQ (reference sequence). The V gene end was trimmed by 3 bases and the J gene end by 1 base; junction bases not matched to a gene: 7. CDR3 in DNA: TGTGCCAGCAGCTTTGGGACAGGGGGCCGACTGTCCTACAATGAGCAGTTCTTC. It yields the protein CASSFGTGGRLSYNEQFF.

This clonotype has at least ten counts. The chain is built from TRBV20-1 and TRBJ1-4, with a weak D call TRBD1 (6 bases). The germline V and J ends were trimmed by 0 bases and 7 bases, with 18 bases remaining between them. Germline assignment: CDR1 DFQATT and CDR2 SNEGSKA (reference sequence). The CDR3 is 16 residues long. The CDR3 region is CSARDDSGAKTEKLFF. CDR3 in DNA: TGCAGTGCTAGAGATGACTCAGGGGCTAAAACTGAAAAACTGTTTTTT.

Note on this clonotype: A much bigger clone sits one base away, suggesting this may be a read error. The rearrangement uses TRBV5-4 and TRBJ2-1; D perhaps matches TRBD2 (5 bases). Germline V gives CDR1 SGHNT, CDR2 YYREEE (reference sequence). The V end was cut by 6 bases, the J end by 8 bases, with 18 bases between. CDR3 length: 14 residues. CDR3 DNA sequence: TGTGCCAGCACCGTGGGAGTCTTGGAGGATGAGCAGTTCTTC. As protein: CASTVGVLEDEQFF.